Below are 5 T cell receptor beta chains sequenced from a single sample in a study of T cell repertoires in cytomegalovirus infection. TCRdb redid the calling of the reads with MiXCR, one entry per CDR3 protein. The data show about 770,000 distinct CDR3 sequences, with about 27% seen just once and less than 15% held by the top ten. Their recognized antigens are unknown. The input for sequencing was cultured CD8+ T cells from PBMCs, taken from culture after CMV antigen stimulation. These receptor sequences come from a human donor in good health (CMV status not recorded). Some clones in this sample may be carry-over from other donors' samples.

V gene TRBV10-3 combines with J gene TRBJ2-5, with 11 bases matching TRBD2. The CDR3 is 17 amino acids. V shed 4 bases and J 5 bases; nucleotides not matched to a gene: 12. Germline V gene sequence: CDR1 ENHRY, CDR2 SYGVKD. In DNA form, the CDR3 reads TGTGCCATCAGTGGGGAAAAGACTAGCGGGGTGCTGGAGACCCAGTACTTC. This encodes CAISGEKTSGVLETQYF.

This clonotype came up a few times. V usage is TRBV2 and J usage is TRBJ1-6; unclear D gene. Trimming took 6 bases from V and 7 from J, leaving 4 bases between them. The CDR3 runs 11 residues. From germline, CDR1 is SNHLY and CDR2 FYNNEI. The CDR3 nucleotides read TGTGCCAGCAGAGAAAATTCACCCCTCCACTTT. Translation: CASRENSPLHF. Variable domain in full (rest from reference TRBV2 and TRBJ1-6): EPEVTQTPSHQVTQMGQEVILRCVPISNHLYFYWYRQILGQKVEFLVSFYNNEISEKSEIFDDQFSVERPDGSNFTLKIRSTKLEDSAMYFCASRENSPLHFGNGTRLTVT.

This clonotype was recorded at least ten times. The V call is TRBV7-2, the J call TRBJ1-2; D is perhaps TRBD1 (5 bases). Germline CDR1 and CDR2: SGHTA and FQGNSA. The V end was cut by 2 bases, the J end by 2 bases, with 9 bases between. This CDR3 spans 14 amino acids. This chain's CDR3 is CASSLRGGNYGYTF. CDR3 sequence (DNA): TGTGCCAGCAGCTTACGGGGGGGGAACTATGGCTACACCTTC.

J is TRBJ1-1 and V is TRBV5-1; D is perhaps TRBD1 (5 bases). The CDR3 consists of 16 residues. CDR1 SGHRS and CDR2 YFSETQ come from the germline V gene. The V end lost 4 bases, the J end lost 2 bases, and 18 bases lay between the germline ends. CDR3 sequence (DNA): TGCGCCAGCAGCCCGGGACCCGGGAGGGGAAACACTGAAGCTTTCTTT. As protein: CASSPGPGRGNTEAFF.

This clonotype was recorded a few times. This rearrangement joins TRBV6-1 to TRBJ2-1; no clear D. The CDR3 length is 14 residues. The V gene lost 7 bases and the J gene lost 1 base, with 11 bases spanning the gap. Germline CDR1 reads MNHNS; CDR2 reads SASEGT. The CDR3 reads CASIHWGSYNEQFF. Written as DNA, the CDR3 is TGTGCCAGCATCCATTGGGGTTCCTACAATGAGCAGTTCTTC.